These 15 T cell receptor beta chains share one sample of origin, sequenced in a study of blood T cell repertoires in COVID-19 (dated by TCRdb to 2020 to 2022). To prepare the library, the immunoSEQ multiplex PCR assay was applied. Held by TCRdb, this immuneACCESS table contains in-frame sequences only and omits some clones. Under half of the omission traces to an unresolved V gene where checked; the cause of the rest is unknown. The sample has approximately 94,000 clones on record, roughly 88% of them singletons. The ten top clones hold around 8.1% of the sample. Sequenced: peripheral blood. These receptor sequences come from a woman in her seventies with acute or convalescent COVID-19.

CDR3 in amino acids: CASSLEGRGNEKLFF. CDR3 nucleotides: TGCGCCAGCAGCTTGGAGGGCAGGGGTAATGAAAAACTGTTTTTT. The chain recombines TRBV5-1 with TRBJ1-4; weak D call: TRBD1 (6 bases). Trimming took 0 bases from V and 4 from J, leaving 10 bases between them. Germline CDR1 is SGHRS and CDR2 is YFSETQ. This CDR3 spans 15 amino acids.

The CDR3 DNA follows: TGTGCCAGCAGTAAACAGGGGGCGTTTGGCTACACCTTC. Its translation: CASSKQGAFGYTF. The chain links TRBV6-5 to TRBJ1-2, with 9 nucleotides matching TRBD1. This CDR3 comprises 13 residues. V lost 5 bases to trimming and J lost 7 bases; unmatched junction nucleotides: 5. The germline V gene encodes CDR1 MNHEY and CDR2 SVGAGI.

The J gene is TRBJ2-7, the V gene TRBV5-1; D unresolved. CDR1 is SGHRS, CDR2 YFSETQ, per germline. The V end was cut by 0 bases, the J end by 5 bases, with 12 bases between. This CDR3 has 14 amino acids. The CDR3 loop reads CASSLDGPLNEQYF. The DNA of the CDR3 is TGCGCCAGCAGCTTGGATGGGCCCTTGAACGAGCAGTACTTC.

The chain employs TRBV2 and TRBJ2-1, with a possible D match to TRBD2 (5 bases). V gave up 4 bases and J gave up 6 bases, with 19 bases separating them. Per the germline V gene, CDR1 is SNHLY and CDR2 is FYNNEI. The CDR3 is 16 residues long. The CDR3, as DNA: TGTGCCAGCAGTGGGGGTGGAGCACGGGGTGGCAATGAGCAGTTCTTC. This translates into CASSGGGARGGNEQFF.

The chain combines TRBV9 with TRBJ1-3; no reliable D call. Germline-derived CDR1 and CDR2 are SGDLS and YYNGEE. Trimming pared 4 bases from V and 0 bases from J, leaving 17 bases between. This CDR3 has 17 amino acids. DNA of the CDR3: TGTGCCAGCAGCCCGAGGACGGCGGGCCCCTCTGGAAACACCATATATTTT. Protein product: CASSPRTAGPSGNTIYF. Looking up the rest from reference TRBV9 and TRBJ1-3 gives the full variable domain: DSGVTQTPKHLITATGQRVTLRCSPRSGDLSVYWYQQSLDQGLQFLIQYYNGEERAKGNILERFSAQQFPDLHSELNLSSLELGDSALYFCASSPRTAGPSGNTIYFGEGSWLTVV.

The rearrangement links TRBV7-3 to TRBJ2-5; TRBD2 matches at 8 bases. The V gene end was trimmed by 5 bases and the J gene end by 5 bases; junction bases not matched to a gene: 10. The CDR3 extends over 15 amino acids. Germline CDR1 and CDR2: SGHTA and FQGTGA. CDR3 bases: TGTGCCAGCAGCCCCGGGGGGGGGTCCGACGAGACCCAGTACTTC. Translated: CASSPGGGSDETQYF.

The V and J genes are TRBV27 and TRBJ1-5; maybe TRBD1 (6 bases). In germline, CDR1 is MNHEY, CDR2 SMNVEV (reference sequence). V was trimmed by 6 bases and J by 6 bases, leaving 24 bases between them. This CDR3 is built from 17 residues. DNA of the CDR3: TGTGCCAGCAGAAAAATGAACCAGGGGCGCATTCTTCAGCCCCAGCATTTT. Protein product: CASRKMNQGRILQPQHF.

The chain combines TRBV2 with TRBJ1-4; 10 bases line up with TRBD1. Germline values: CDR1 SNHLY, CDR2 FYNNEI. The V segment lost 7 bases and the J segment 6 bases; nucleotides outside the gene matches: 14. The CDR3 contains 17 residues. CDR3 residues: CASKMTPTGTGDEKLFF. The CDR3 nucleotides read TGTGCCAGCAAGATGACCCCAACCGGGACAGGGGATGAAAAACTGTTTTTT. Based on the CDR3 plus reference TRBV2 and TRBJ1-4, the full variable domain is EPEVTQTPSHQVTQMGQEVILRCVPISNHLYFYWYRQILGQKVEFLVSFYNNEISEKSEIFDDQFSVERPDGSNFTLKIRSTKLEDSAMYFCASKMTPTGTGDEKLFFGSGTQLSVL.

CDR3 sequence (DNA): TGTGCCAGCACCCCACAAGACAGGGCACCCCTCCACTTT. Residues: CASTPQDRAPLHF. This sequence joins TRBV6-6 and TRBJ1-6; 7 bases are a match to TRBD1. CDR1 and CDR2 (germline): MNHNY, SVGAGI (reference sequence). The CDR3 is 13 amino acids. V dropped 7 bases and J dropped 11; count of bases not matched to a gene: 8.

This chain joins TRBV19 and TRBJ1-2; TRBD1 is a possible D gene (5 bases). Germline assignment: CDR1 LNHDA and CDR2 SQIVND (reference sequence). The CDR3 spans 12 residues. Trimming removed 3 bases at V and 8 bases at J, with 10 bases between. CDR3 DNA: TGTGCCAGTAGTATGACAGCGGGAGGCTACACCTTC. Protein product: CASSMTAGGYTF. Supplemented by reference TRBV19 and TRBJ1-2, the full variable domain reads DGGITQSPKYLFRKEGQNVTLSCEQNLNHDAMYWYRQDPGQGLRLIYYSQIVNDFQKGDIAEGYSVSREKKESFPLTVTSAQKNPTAFYLCASSMTAGGYTFGSGTRLTVV.

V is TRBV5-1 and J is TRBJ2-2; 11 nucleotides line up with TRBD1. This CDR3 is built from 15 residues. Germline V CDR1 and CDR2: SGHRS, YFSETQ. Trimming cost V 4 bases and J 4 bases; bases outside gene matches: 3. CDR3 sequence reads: CASSRTGGSTGELFF. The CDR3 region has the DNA TGCGCCAGCAGCCGGACAGGGGGCAGCACCGGGGAGCTGTTTTTT. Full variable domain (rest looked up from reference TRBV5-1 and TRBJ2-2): KAGVTQTPRYLIKTRGQQVTLSCSPISGHRSVSWYQQTPGQGLQFLFEYFSETQRNKGNFPGRFSGRQFSNSRSEMNVSTLELGDSALYLCASSRTGGSTGELFFGEGSRLTVL.

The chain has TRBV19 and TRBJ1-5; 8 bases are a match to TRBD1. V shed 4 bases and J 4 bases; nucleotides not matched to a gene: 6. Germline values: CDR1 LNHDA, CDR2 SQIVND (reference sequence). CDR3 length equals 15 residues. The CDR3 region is CASSNSRQGNQPQHF. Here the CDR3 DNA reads TGTGCCAGTAGTAATAGCCGACAGGGGAATCAGCCCCAGCATTTT.

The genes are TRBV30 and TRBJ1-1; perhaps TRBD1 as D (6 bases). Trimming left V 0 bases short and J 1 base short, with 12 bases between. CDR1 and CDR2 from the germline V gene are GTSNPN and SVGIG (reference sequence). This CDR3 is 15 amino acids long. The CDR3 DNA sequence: TGTGCCTGGAGTGTAAGAGGGACAACGAACACTGAAGCTTTCTTT. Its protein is CAWSVRGTTNTEAFF.

The CDR3 coding sequence is TGTGCCAGCTCACCGCAGGGACAACTAATGAACACTGAAGCTTTCTTT. This codes for CASSPQGQLMNTEAFF. The V gene is TRBV18, the J gene TRBJ1-1, with TRBD1 as a possible D gene (6 bases). The CDR3 length is 16 residues. Germline V lookup: CDR1 KGHSH, CDR2 LQKENI. Trimming took off 3 bases at V and 0 bases at J, with 14 bases between the two ends.

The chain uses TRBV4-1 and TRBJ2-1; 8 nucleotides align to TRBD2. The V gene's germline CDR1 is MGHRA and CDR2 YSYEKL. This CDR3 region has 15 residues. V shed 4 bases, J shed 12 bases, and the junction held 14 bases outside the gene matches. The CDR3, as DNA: TGCGCCAGCAGCCTCGGACTAGCAAGCAATGAGGGGCAGTTCTTC. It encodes CASSLGLASNEGQFF.